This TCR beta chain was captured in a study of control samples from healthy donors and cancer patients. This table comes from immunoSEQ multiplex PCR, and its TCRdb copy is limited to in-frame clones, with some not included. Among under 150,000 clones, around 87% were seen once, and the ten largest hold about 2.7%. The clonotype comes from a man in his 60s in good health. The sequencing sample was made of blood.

CDR3 bases: TGTGCCAGCAGGCCTCTTGGGGACACGAAGTACCAAGAGACCCAGTACTTC. Translation gives CASRPLGDTKYQETQYF. The V call is TRBV6-4, the J call TRBJ2-5; possibly TRBD1 for D (6 bases). V was cut by 6 bases and J by 0 bases, with 20 bases left in between. Germline V gene lookup returns CDR1 MRHNA and CDR2 SNTAGT. The length of the CDR3 is 17 residues.